This entry lists 8 T cell receptor beta chains sequenced from one sample in a study of cytomegalovirus exposure and HLA in healthy donors. The PCR contained 60 Vbeta and 13 Jbeta primers. Produced via immunoSEQ multiplex PCR; TCRdb's table is partial and in-frame only. The sample records some 200,000 clones, 80% to 85% being singletons. The sequencing sample was made of PBMCs. These receptors all stem from a woman younger than 35 in good health and CMV-seronegative.

V usage is TRBV9 and J usage is TRBJ1-2, with D uncertain. Trimming shortened V by 0 bases and J by 2 bases, and 11 bases separated the two germline ends. There are 15 residues in the CDR3. The germline V gene encodes CDR1 SGDLS and CDR2 YYNGEE. The CDR3 region has the DNA TGTGCCAGCAGCGTAGCTAACCGGGGAAACTATGGCTACACCTTC. Its translation: CASSVANRGNYGYTF. The full variable domain, rest sourced from reference TRBV9 and TRBJ1-2, is DSGVTQTPKHLITATGQRVTLRCSPRSGDLSVYWYQQSLDQGLQFLIQYYNGEERAKGNILERFSAQQFPDLHSELNLSSLELGDSALYFCASSVANRGNYGYTFGSGTRLTVV.

The table lists this clone with a few counts. The CDR3: CASSFYHDRNTEAFF. The DNA for the CDR3 is TGTGCCAGCAGCTTTTATCATGACAGGAACACTGAAGCTTTCTTT. The chain carries TRBV7-9 and TRBJ1-1; D is possibly TRBD1 (5 bases). With 3 bases removed from V and 1 base from J, the gap between germline ends came to 12 bases. This CDR3 has 15 residues. Germline V gives CDR1 SEHNR, CDR2 FQNEAQ (reference sequence).

This clone occurred a few times. The genes are TRBV19 and TRBJ2-1; D is uncertain. With 4 bases removed from V and 9 bases from J, the gap between germline ends came to 13 bases. The CDR3 has 13 residues. Germline lookup yields CDR1 LNHDA and CDR2 SQIVND (reference sequence). The CDR3 reads CASSTQTSGEQFF. CDR3 coding DNA: TGTGCCAGTAGTACCCAAACATCGGGTGAGCAGTTCTTC.

The rearrangement uses TRBV7-6 and TRBJ2-3, with 7 bases identical to TRBD1. Germline V gives CDR1 SGHVS, CDR2 FNYEAQ. The ends lost 3 bases at V and 4 bases at J; junction bases unmatched: 4. The CDR3 spans 14 residues. CDR3 DNA sequence: TGTGCCAGCAGCTTGGCTACAGGGGCAGATACGCAGTATTTT. This encodes CASSLATGADTQYF.

This clone has only one observation. V gene TRBV6-6 combines with J gene TRBJ2-5; D may be TRBD1 (7 bases). The length of the CDR3 is 14 residues. The V gene's germline CDR1 is MNHNY and CDR2 SVGAGI (reference sequence). V lost 6 bases and J 4 bases, leaving 15 bases between the germline ends. Written as DNA, the CDR3 is TGTGCCAGCAGATGGGGGGACAGCTCAGAGACCCAGTACTTC. Translated, it gives CASRWGDSSETQYF.

The chain uses TRBV10-2 and TRBJ2-3, with a tentative D call TRBD1 (5 bases). Germline values: CDR1 WSHSY, CDR2 SAAADI. CDR3 length equals 16 residues. V dropped 1 base and J dropped 5 bases, with 16 bases sitting between them. For the CDR3, the DNA is TGCGCCAGCAGTGAGTTTGGGCAGGGCTCCGGAGATACGCAGTATTTT. Amino acid sequence: CASSEFGQGSGDTQYF.

V is TRBV19 and J is TRBJ2-5; the match to TRBD2 covers 7 bases. The assigned J gene may be wrong: the sequence end matches TRBJ2-7 better. In germline, CDR1 is LNHDA, CDR2 SQIVND (reference sequence). The CDR3 is 12 amino acids. CDR3 residues: CASSGDYGEQYF. Here the CDR3 DNA reads TGTGCCAGTAGCGGGGACTACGGCGAGCAGTACTTC.

This clone was observed a single time. The V gene is TRBV10-1, the J gene TRBJ2-3, with TRBD2 identical over 8 bases. After removal of 0 bases from V and 3 bases from J, the junction contained 2 bases not matched to a gene. In germline, CDR1 is WNHNN, CDR2 SYGVQD (reference sequence). The CDR3 covers 15 residues. The CDR3 region is CASSESQRGTDTQYF. For the CDR3, the DNA is TGCGCCAGCAGTGAGTCCCAGCGGGGGACAGATACGCAGTATTTT.